The 20 T cell receptor beta chains below come from one sample, sequenced in a study of T cell responses to AZD1222 COVID-19 vaccine. The assay was immunoSEQ multiplex PCR, and TCRdb's table has in-frame clones only and misses some. Among around 91,000 clones, 90% to 95% were seen once, and the ten largest hold around 8.6%. Sequenced material: peripheral blood, taken 28 days after the second AZD1222 dose. The receptors originated from an adult who received the AZD1222 COVID-19 vaccine.

The chain recombines TRBV30 with TRBJ1-5; 7 bases map to TRBD1. J gave up 1 base and V 7 bases, and 16 bases lay outside the gene matches. Per the germline V gene, CDR1 is GTSNPN and CDR2 is SVGIG (reference sequence). The CDR3 is made up of 17 amino acids. CDR3 DNA: TGTGCCTTGCTTCCCGGGACAGCGGACCTCAGCAATCAGCCCCAGCATTTT. It is translated as CALLPGTADLSNQPQHF.

The genes are TRBV19 and TRBJ1-3; D call uncertain. The CDR3 contains 15 residues. The V gene's germline CDR1 is LNHDA and CDR2 SQIVND (reference sequence). Trimming left V 3 bases short and J 0 bases short, with 9 bases between. CDR3 in amino acids: CASSMGHISGNTIYF. CDR3 bases: TGTGCCAGTAGTATGGGCCATATCTCTGGAAACACCATATATTTT.

The CDR3 protein is CASSSLDTQYF. In nucleotides, the CDR3 is TGTGCCAGCAGTAGTTTAGATACGCAGTATTTT. The rearrangement uses TRBV27 and TRBJ2-3, with unresolved D. The V gene's germline CDR1 is MNHEY and CDR2 SMNVEV (reference sequence). CDR3 length: 11 amino acids. Trimming shortened V by 5 bases and J by 5 bases, and 5 bases separated the two germline ends.

J is TRBJ1-1 and V is TRBV21-1; the DNA was not used to check the table's D call, TRBD1. TRBV21-1 is a listed pseudogene. This CDR3 comprises 14 residues. CDR3 in DNA: TGTGCCAGCAGTATCAGGGTTGGGAACACTGAAGCTTTCTTT. Translating it yields CASSIRVGNTEAFF.

The chain is built from TRBV28 and TRBJ2-2, with D uncertain. This CDR3 has 16 residues. Germline values: CDR1 MDHEN, CDR2 SYDVKM. V was clipped by 6 bases and J by 6 bases, with 20 bases between them. The CDR3 loop is CASRDDPPDWAGELFF. CDR3 sequence (DNA): TGTGCCAGCAGGGATGACCCTCCGGATTGGGCCGGGGAGCTGTTTTTT.

Only one count was recorded for this clone. CDR3 nucleotides: TGTGCCAGCAGCCAATCAAGTTCAACTAATGAAAAACTGTTTTTT. This gives the protein CASSQSSSTNEKLFF. This sequence joins TRBV16 and TRBJ1-4; D is uncertain. The V gene lost 0 bases and the J gene lost 0 bases, with 5 bases spanning the gap. The CDR3 spans 15 residues. Germline values: CDR1 KGHSY, CDR2 FQNENV.

The CDR3 sequence is CASSERGQGANQPQHF. CDR3 DNA sequence: TGTGCCAGCAGTGAACGAGGACAGGGGGCTAATCAGCCCCAGCATTTT. V gene TRBV2 combines with J gene TRBJ1-5, with 11 nucleotides matching TRBD1. J lost 4 bases, V lost 2 bases, and 4 bases had no gene match. The CDR3 has 16 residues. Germline V gene data show CDR1 as SNHLY and CDR2 as FYNNEI.

The gene calls are TRBV19 and TRBJ2-7; 9 bases agree with TRBD1. Trimming at V came to 2 bases and at J to 1 base, leaving 3 bases not matched to a gene. This CDR3 has 15 residues. CDR1 is LNHDA, CDR2 SQIVND, per germline (reference sequence). DNA of the CDR3: TGTGCCAGTAGTATAACCGGGACAGGGTCCTACGAGCAGTACTTC. Translation gives CASSITGTGSYEQYF.

V is TRBV30 and J is TRBJ1-2; D not certain. Trimming removed 0 bases from V and 5 bases from J, with 16 bases in between. Germline CDR1 and CDR2: GTSNPN and SVGIG (reference sequence). This CDR3 is built from 15 residues. The CDR3 nucleotides read TGTGCCTGGAGTGTAAGGTCAGGCACGACGTATGGCTACACCTTC. Translating gives CAWSVRSGTTYGYTF. Full variable domain (remainder filled in from reference TRBV30 and TRBJ1-2): SQTIHQWPATLVQPVGSPLSLECTVEGTSNPNLYWYRQAAGRGLQLLFYSVGIGQISSEVPQNLSASRPQDRQFILSSKKLLLSDSGFYLCAWSVRSGTTYGYTFGSGTRLTVV.

The chain recombines TRBV4-3 with TRBJ1-5; 7 positions agree with TRBD1. Trimming removed 4 bases from V and 7 bases from J; junction bases left unmatched: 7. The CDR3 runs 14 residues. From germline, CDR1 is LGHNA and CDR2 YSLEER. The CDR3 is CASSRDRDSQPQHF. The CDR3 region has the DNA TGCGCCAGCAGCCGAGACAGGGATTCACAGCCCCAGCATTTT.

V is TRBV14 and J is TRBJ2-3, with D perhaps TRBD2 (6 bases). Trimming stripped 6 bases from V and 11 bases from J, with 18 bases between. This CDR3 has 13 amino acids. Germline V gene data show CDR1 as SGHDN and CDR2 as FVKESK. The DNA for the CDR3 is TGTGCCAGCAGTATTTTTGCGGGACCCAGGCAGTATTTT. This gives the protein CASSIFAGPRQYF.

This clone appeared a single time. J is TRBJ1-5 and V is TRBV6-5, with D hard to call. In germline, CDR1 is MNHEY, CDR2 SVGAGI. The V end was cut by 0 bases, the J end by 1 base, with 7 bases between. The CDR3 extends over 15 amino acids. The CDR3 DNA is TGTGCCAGCAGTTACTCAGGAATAAGCAATCAGCCCCAGCATTTT. Its translation: CASSYSGISNQPQHF.

This clone was found once. The V and J genes are TRBV7-9 and TRBJ2-7; tentatively, D is TRBD1 (6 bases). Germline V gene sequence: CDR1 SEHNR, CDR2 FQNEAQ (reference sequence). The CDR3 extends over 14 amino acids. V lost 4 bases and J lost 1, with 11 bases in between. The CDR3 DNA is TGTGCCAGCAGCTCAGCAGGGGTTTCCTACGAGCAGTACTTC. As protein: CASSSAGVSYEQYF. The full variable domain, its missing parts supplied by reference TRBV7-9 and TRBJ2-7, is DTGVSQNPRHKITKRGQNVTFRCDPISEHNRLYWYRQTLGQGPEFLTYFQNEAQLEKSRLLSDRFSAERPKGSFSTLEIQRTEQGDSAMYLCASSSAGVSYEQYFGPGTRLTVT.

The chain carries TRBV29-1 and TRBJ1-3, with D unclear. V dropped 4 bases and J dropped 4 bases, with 8 bases sitting between them. Germline V CDR1 and CDR2: SQVTM, ANQGSEA. This CDR3 spans 12 amino acids. CDR3 amino acids: CSVGTTGNTIYF. In DNA, the CDR3 is TGCAGCGTTGGAACTACGGGAAACACCATATATTTT.

The rearrangement links TRBV4-1 to TRBJ1-2; the D is unclear. The V end lost 4 bases, the J end lost 2 bases, and 11 bases lay between the germline ends. The CDR3 runs 14 residues. The germline CDR1 and CDR2 sequences are MGHRA and YSYEKL. As DNA, the CDR3 is TGCGCCAGCAGCCCCTTGACTCGAAACTATGGCTACACCTTC. Its translation: CASSPLTRNYGYTF.

The chain employs TRBV9 and TRBJ2-7; 16 bases align to TRBD2. The germline gives CDR1 SGDLS, CDR2 YYNGEE. CDR3 length equals 18 residues. Unmatched junction bases numbered 13, after V lost 4 bases and J lost 6 bases. CDR3 residues: CASSSTPGLAGGHSEQYF. The CDR3 bases are TGTGCCAGCAGCAGCACTCCGGGACTAGCGGGAGGGCATAGCGAGCAGTACTTC.

The gene calls are TRBV29-1 and TRBJ1-1; 7 nucleotides match TRBD1. The CDR3 runs 12 residues. Per germline, CDR1 SQVTM and CDR2 ANQGSEA. J gave up 0 bases and V 7 bases, and 2 bases lay outside the gene matches. In DNA, the CDR3 is TGCAGCGGCGGACAGGTGAACACTGAAGCTTTCTTT. Its protein product is CSGGQVNTEAFF.

V is TRBV15 and J is TRBJ2-1; D gene ambiguous. CDR1 is LNHNV and CDR2 is YYDKDF in the germline V gene (reference sequence). CDR3 length: 16 amino acids. Trimming took 0 bases from V and 7 from J, leaving 16 bases between them. CDR3 nucleotide sequence: TGTGCCACCAGCAGAGAGGAGCCTAGAAGGGCAAATGAGCAGTTCTTC. Translating gives CATSREEPRRANEQFF.

The chain links TRBV5-4 to TRBJ2-5, with no clear D. Germline CDR1 and CDR2: SGHNT and YYREEE (reference sequence). This CDR3 is 14 amino acids long. Trimming shortened V by 0 bases and J by 1 base, and 7 bases separated the two germline ends. The CDR3 region has the DNA TGTGCCAGCAGCTTGGGGGGTCTCCAAGAGACCCAGTACTTC. This encodes CASSLGGLQETQYF.

V usage is TRBV27 and J usage is TRBJ1-2; D gene ambiguous. The CDR3 is 13 residues long. CDR1 and CDR2 from the germline V gene are MNHEY and SMNVEV (reference sequence). Trimming removed 3 bases at V and 4 bases at J, with 9 bases between. As DNA, the CDR3 is TGTGCCAGCAGTTTGTCTCTACCCTATGGCTACACCTTC. This sequence encodes CASSLSLPYGYTF.